This T cell receptor beta chain appears in the sequencing data of a study of shared clonotypes between healthy human individuals. Overall study context: Per donor, three plates held CD4 naive cells, three held CD4 memory, two held CD8 naive and one held CD8 memory. Study-wide findings and caveats: Naive subsets typically showed greater estimated richness than memory subsets.

As regards this clone: Its specificity is not known.

As originally analysed: ImmunoSEQ junction-only sequences lacked quality scores, so their filtering differed. Measured with immunoSEQ multiplex PCR; TCRdb has only the in-frame clones, and not every one. The V and J calls and the clone size are those of that table, but D and trimming were determined from the DNA. The sample records over 2 million clones, around 93% being singletons. This CDR3 comprises 15 residues. The V gene's germline CDR1 is SGHDT and CDR2 YYEEEE. The V end was cut by 2 bases, the J end by 11 bases, with 23 bases between. The origin of this receptor is a man younger than 35 in good health. Some clones in this sample may be carry-over from other donors' samples. This chain links TRBV5-6 with TRBJ2-7; D may match TRBD1 or TRBD2 (6 bases each). Sequenced input: naive CD4+ T cells from PBMCs. Subset: CD45RA+ positively selected. DNA for the CDR3: TGTGCCAGCAGCTTAGGGGGGTTGAACACCCCCGCGAAGTACTTC. Its protein product is CASSLGGLNTPAKYF.